The clone carrying this TCR beta chain was seen a few times. The sample is drawn from a study of T-cell reconstitution after alpha-beta-depleted transplantation in children. The V end lost 4 bases, the J end lost 6 bases, and 9 bases lay between the germline ends. There are 12 residues in the CDR3. Germline V gene data show CDR1 as GTSNPN and CDR2 as SVGIG (reference sequence). A library of TCRbeta sequences, prepared with unique molecular identifiers, was generated. Each CDR3 protein is one row after TCRdb ran MiXCR on the PCR reads. This table holds about 360,000 distinct CDR3 sequences, roughly 14% found once.

The sample consisted of PBMCs, taken from the stem cell graft. This TCR was recovered from a human donor who donated a stem cell graft to a child with Fanconi anemia. The chain employs TRBV30 and TRBJ2-2; D not resolved. The CDR3 region is CAWTLGAGELFF. DNA for the CDR3: TGTGCCTGGACACTTGGAGCCGGGGAGCTGTTTTTT.